The sequence of this T cell receptor beta chain was determined in a study of long-term antiretroviral therapy in people with HIV. Every participant gave one or more pre-ART and two or more post-ART PBMC samples. Each participant with HIV received care in the United States. The V gene lost 2 bases and the J gene lost 6 bases, with 17 bases spanning the gap. This CDR3 is 15 amino acids long. In germline, CDR1 is MNHEY, CDR2 SVGAGI. Version v3.0 of the immunoSEQ assay was performed at survey level. Profiling relied on immunoSEQ multiplex PCR, and the TCRdb table lists in-frame clones only, not all of them. The sample lists 25,000 to 35,000 clones, about nine tenths occurring once. The study, taken as a whole, reports: Pre-ART expanded clones dominated the repertoire at every time point. It was observed that HIV repertoires exhibited narrower CDR3 length ranges than controls.

As concerns this clone: The antigen is undetermined.

Specimen: unsorted PBMCs, collected 3.1 years after starting antiretroviral therapy. This clonotype originated in a man aged 18 to 35 with HIV. The chain is built from TRBV6-5 and TRBJ2-7; the D gene is possibly TRBD1 (6 bases). CDR3 coding DNA: TGTGCCAGCAGTTACGGGTCAGGGGTTGAGGGCGAGCAGTACTTC. This codes for CASSYGSGVEGEQYF.